These T cell receptor beta chains were read from a single sample in a study of CD4 T cells in relation to SARS-CoV-2 and coronaviruses. The assay was immunoSEQ multiplex PCR, and TCRdb's table has in-frame clones only and misses some. Among about 21,000 clones, 76% were seen once, and the ten largest hold roughly 17%. These TCRs' antigens remain unknown. Sequenced sample: CD4+ T cells from PBMCs, cultured in vitro. The receptors were gathered from a human donor in good health. Both conserved end residues are part of each CDR3. The order of the fields is V gene, D gene, J gene, clone size, CDR3 DNA, CDR3 protein. D genes are given only for firm matches. Only some rows state a clone size, as once, few, many or a class for expanded clones.

V gene: TRBV4-1
D gene: NA
J gene: TRBJ1-2
clone size: few
CDR3 DNA: TGCGCCAGCAGCCAAGTACGGGACCAGGGCTACACCTTC
CDR3 protein: CASSQVRDQGYTF

V gene: TRBV19
D gene: TRBD2
J gene: TRBJ2-1
clone size: NA
CDR3 DNA: TGTGCCAGTAGCGAGGGGACTAGTTACCGCAATGAGCAGTTCTTC
CDR3 protein: CASSEGTSYRNEQFF

V gene: TRBV25-1
D gene: TRBD1
J gene: TRBJ1-1
clone size: NA
CDR3 DNA: TGTGCCAGCAGAGATACAGGGGTCACTGAAGCTTTCTTT
CDR3 protein: CASRDTGVTEAFF

V gene: TRBV12-3/TRBV12-4
D gene: NA
J gene: TRBJ2-3
clone size: NA
CDR3 DNA: TGTGCCAGCAGGCTCACAGATACGCAGTATTTT
CDR3 protein: CASRLTDTQYF

V gene: TRBV9
D gene: NA
J gene: TRBJ1-1
clone size: NA
CDR3 DNA: TGTGCCAGCAGCGTCGGACCGGGTGAGGGAGCTTTCTTT
CDR3 protein: CASSVGPGEGAFF

V gene: TRBV6-5
D gene: TRBD2
J gene: TRBJ2-7
clone size: NA
CDR3 DNA: TGTGCCAGCAGTCGGGGGGCCTACGAGCAGTACTTC
CDR3 protein: CASSRGAYEQYF

V gene: TRBV25-1
D gene: NA
J gene: TRBJ2-5
clone size: NA
CDR3 DNA: TGTGCCAGCAGTGAGCAGGGACACCATTTGCCCCCCCAAGAGACCCAGTACTTC
CDR3 protein: CASSEQGHHLPPQETQYF

V gene: TRBV3-1/TRBV3-2
D gene: TRBD1
J gene: TRBJ2-7
clone size: NA
CDR3 DNA: TGTGCCAGCAGCCTTTCGGACAGGGGGCGCGAGCAGTACTTC
CDR3 protein: CASSLSDRGREQYF

V gene: TRBV7-9
D gene: NA
J gene: TRBJ2-2
clone size: once
CDR3 DNA: TGTGCCAGCACCCGCACCGGGGAGCTGTTTTTT
CDR3 protein: CASTRTGELFF

V gene: TRBV7-3
D gene: NA
J gene: TRBJ1-1
clone size: NA
CDR3 DNA: TGTGCCAGCAGCGAGCGGGCCGTGAACACTGAAGCTTTCTTT
CDR3 protein: CASSERAVNTEAFF

V gene: TRBV28
D gene: NA
J gene: TRBJ1-2
clone size: NA
CDR3 DNA: TGTGCCAGCAGTTCCCCCGACAGGCCTCGGTATGGCTACACCTTC
CDR3 protein: CASSSPDRPRYGYTF

V gene: TRBV5-6
D gene: TRBD1
J gene: TRBJ1-5
clone size: few
CDR3 DNA: TGTGCCAGCAGCTTCTACGCTCCGGGACAGTATAGCAATCAGCCCCAGCATTTT
CDR3 protein: CASSFYAPGQYSNQPQHF

V gene: TRBV29-1
D gene: NA
J gene: TRBJ1-1
clone size: NA
CDR3 DNA: TGCAGCGGGAGACAGGACCTAATGAACACTGAAGCTTTCTTT
CDR3 protein: CSGRQDLMNTEAFF

V gene: TRBV24-1
D gene: TRBD1
J gene: TRBJ2-2
clone size: once
CDR3 DNA: TGTGCCACCAGTGATCCATCCGCTGCATTGGGACAGAAGAACACCGGGGAGCTGTTTTTT
CDR3 protein: CATSDPSAALGQKNTGELFF

V gene: TRBV5-1
D gene: NA
J gene: TRBJ2-1
clone size: NA
CDR3 DNA: TGCGCCAGCAGCTATTCTTACAATGAGCAGTTCTTC
CDR3 protein: CASSYSYNEQFF

V gene: TRBV4-1
D gene: TRBD1
J gene: TRBJ2-5
clone size: NA
CDR3 DNA: TGCGCCAGCAGCCAAGTGTCAGAGGGGGCCGGGGAGACCCAGTACTTC
CDR3 protein: CASSQVSEGAGETQYF

V gene: TRBV7-9
D gene: TRBD2
J gene: TRBJ2-3
clone size: NA
CDR3 DNA: TGTGCCAGCAGCTTAGGGCTCCTAGCGGACCACTCGACAGATACGCAGTATTTT
CDR3 protein: CASSLGLLADHSTDTQYF

V gene: TRBV19
D gene: NA
J gene: TRBJ1-1
clone size: NA
CDR3 DNA: TGTGCCAGTGCCCCCCGGTACACTGAAGCTTTCTTT
CDR3 protein: CASAPRYTEAFF

V gene: TRBV4-1
D gene: TRBD2
J gene: TRBJ2-3
clone size: NA
CDR3 DNA: TGCGCCAGCAGCCAAGAACGGTACGGGACTAGCGACCTCACAGATACGCAGTATTTT
CDR3 protein: CASSQERYGTSDLTDTQYF

V gene: TRBV4-2
D gene: TRBD2
J gene: TRBJ2-5
clone size: NA
CDR3 DNA: TGTGCCAGCAGCCAAGAATTGAATAGCGGGAGCTCAGAGACCCAGTACTTC
CDR3 protein: CASSQELNSGSSETQYF

V gene: TRBV7-3
D gene: NA
J gene: TRBJ2-5
clone size: NA
CDR3 DNA: TGTGCCAGCAGCCCCAGCGGGTACCAAGAGACCCAGTACTTC
CDR3 protein: CASSPSGYQETQYF

V gene: TRBV18
D gene: NA
J gene: TRBJ1-1
clone size: NA
CDR3 DNA: TGTGCCAGCTCCCAAACTGACAGGAGCCCTGAAGCTTTCTTT
CDR3 protein: CASSQTDRSPEAFF

V gene: TRBV20-1
D gene: NA
J gene: TRBJ2-3
clone size: NA
CDR3 DNA: TGCAGTGCTAGTAGGGGGCCGGAGGGGCGCACAGATACGCAGTATTTT
CDR3 protein: CSASRGPEGRTDTQYF

V gene: TRBV6-5
D gene: NA
J gene: TRBJ2-6
clone size: NA
CDR3 DNA: TGTGCCAGCAGGCGCTCTGGGGCCAACGTCCTGACTTTC
CDR3 protein: CASRRSGANVLTF

V gene: TRBV6-5
D gene: TRBD2
J gene: TRBJ2-1
clone size: once
CDR3 DNA: TGTGCCAGCAGTTCGGTGCGGGAGATGGTTGAGCAGTTCTTC
CDR3 protein: CASSSVREMVEQFF

V gene: TRBV5-6
D gene: NA
J gene: TRBJ1-3
clone size: NA
CDR3 DNA: TGTGCCAGCAGCACCGCGGGCAGTGCGTCTGGAAACACCATATATTTT
CDR3 protein: CASSTAGSASGNTIYF

V gene: TRBV5-4
D gene: TRBD2
J gene: TRBJ2-2
clone size: NA
CDR3 DNA: TGTGCCAGCAGCTTCAGCGGGAGCTTTCCCGGGGAGCTGTTTTTT
CDR3 protein: CASSFSGSFPGELFF

V gene: TRBV5-6
D gene: TRBD2
J gene: TRBJ2-7
clone size: NA
CDR3 DNA: TGTGCCAGCAGCTTGGTGCTAGCGGGAGTAAACGAGCAGTACTTC
CDR3 protein: CASSLVLAGVNEQYF

V gene: TRBV6-5
D gene: TRBD2
J gene: TRBJ2-1
clone size: NA
CDR3 DNA: TGTGCCAGCAGGGGGGGGAGGAGGGTCGATGAGCAGTTCTTC
CDR3 protein: CASRGGRRVDEQFF

V gene: TRBV18
D gene: NA
J gene: TRBJ2-6
clone size: few
CDR3 DNA: TGTGCCAGCTCGCAGTCAGGGGCCAACGTCCTGACTTTC
CDR3 protein: CASSQSGANVLTF

V gene: TRBV15
D gene: TRBD1
J gene: TRBJ1-5
clone size: NA
CDR3 DNA: TGTGCCACCAGCAGAGAGTTAGGGGACAGGGGTCAACAGCCCCAGCATTTT
CDR3 protein: CATSRELGDRGQQPQHF

V gene: TRBV5-4
D gene: NA
J gene: TRBJ2-5
clone size: NA
CDR3 DNA: TGTGCCAGCAGCTTTAACAGGATGGAGACCCAGTACTTC
CDR3 protein: CASSFNRMETQYF

V gene: TRBV12-5
D gene: NA
J gene: TRBJ2-7
clone size: NA
CDR3 DNA: TGTGCTAGTGGTGCAGACAACTCCTACGAGCAGTACTTC
CDR3 protein: CASGADNSYEQYF

V gene: TRBV27
D gene: TRBD1
J gene: TRBJ2-2
clone size: NA
CDR3 DNA: TGTGCCAGCAGTTTATCTGACAGGGTGAACACCGGGGAGCTGTTTTTT
CDR3 protein: CASSLSDRVNTGELFF

V gene: TRBV12-3/TRBV12-4
D gene: TRBD2
J gene: TRBJ2-1
clone size: NA
CDR3 DNA: TGTGCCAGCAGTCCCCGGACTAGCGGGCAGTTCTTC
CDR3 protein: CASSPRTSGQFF

V gene: TRBV19
D gene: NA
J gene: TRBJ1-1
clone size: few
CDR3 DNA: TGTGCCAGTAGTATACGGCCCCGGTTTACGAACACTGAAGCTTTCTTT
CDR3 protein: CASSIRPRFTNTEAFF

V gene: TRBV7-8
D gene: NA
J gene: TRBJ2-7
clone size: NA
CDR3 DNA: TGTGCCAGCAGCCCTGGACGGGACCTTAACTACGAGCAGTACTTC
CDR3 protein: CASSPGRDLNYEQYF

V gene: TRBV27
D gene: NA
J gene: TRBJ2-1
clone size: NA
CDR3 DNA: TGTGCCAGCAGATCGAACTACGTCTCCTACAATGAGCAGTTCTTC
CDR3 protein: CASRSNYVSYNEQFF

V gene: TRBV18
D gene: NA
J gene: TRBJ2-6
clone size: NA
CDR3 DNA: TGTGCCAGCTCTACCCAAGACTCTGGGGCCAACGTCCTGACTTTC
CDR3 protein: CASSTQDSGANVLTF